The clone carrying this T cell receptor (beta chain) is a singleton in its sample. The antigen remains unidentified. The sample originates from a study of radiotherapy plus CTLA-4 blockade in lung cancer. Study-level information: Disease control was achieved by less than 40% of patients, and objective responses by less than 20%. Study results and caveats: Peripheral blood showed expansion of tumor-derived TCR clones after radiotherapy and ipilimumab. The authors reported that early blood T cell clone dynamics, with interferon-beta, best predicted response.

Germline V gives CDR1 MGHRA, CDR2 YSYEKL. The ends lost 3 bases at V and 4 bases at J; junction bases unmatched: 3. The CDR3 runs 14 residues. Some clones are missing from TCRdb's copy, which holds only in-frame ones; the method was immunoSEQ multiplex PCR. The sample yields some 67,000 clones, roughly 76% seen once. This rearrangement joins TRBV4-1 to TRBJ1-5; TRBD1 agrees at 7 bases. The clonotype comes from a human donor with non-small cell lung cancer whose response to radiotherapy plus ipilimumab could not be evaluated. Some clones in this sample may be carry-over from other donors' samples. The sample was peripheral blood, taken from a patient treated with radiotherapy plus ipilimumab. CDR3 residues: CASSQGQTNQPQHF. The CDR3 DNA is TGCGCCAGCAGCCAGGGACAGACTAATCAGCCCCAGCATTTT.